The 9 T cell receptor beta chains given below trace back to one sample, sequenced in a study of blood T cell repertoires in COVID-19. TCRdb's copy holds only in-frame clones and misses some; the assay was immunoSEQ multiplex PCR. The repertoire holds 120,000 to 150,000 clones, almost 90% seen once, with about 10% in the top ten. The sequenced sample consisted of peripheral blood. The receptor source for this set is a man aged 45 to 65 with active or convalescent COVID-19.

In nucleotides, the CDR3 is TGTGCCACCAGCAGAGATTTTGGGGAGATGGTCTCCTACAATGAGCAGTTCTTC. This sequence encodes CATSRDFGEMVSYNEQFF. V usage is TRBV15 and J usage is TRBJ2-1, with D perhaps matching TRBD2 (5 bases). V dropped 0 bases and J dropped 0 bases, with 15 bases sitting between them. This CDR3 is built from 18 residues. CDR1 is LNHNV, CDR2 YYDKDF, per germline (reference sequence).

The rearrangement joins TRBV28 to TRBJ2-1, with TRBD1 matching over 7 bases. The germline V gene has CDR1 MDHEN and CDR2 SYDVKM. V shed 4 bases, J shed 9 bases, and the junction held 12 bases outside the gene matches. This CDR3 is 15 amino acids long. CDR3 residues: CASSSEWGTASEQFF. CDR3 in DNA: TGTGCCAGCAGTTCTGAATGGGGGACAGCTTCTGAGCAGTTCTTC.

V and J are TRBV28 and TRBJ2-7; D perhaps matches TRBD1 (5 bases). The germline CDR1 and CDR2 sequences are MDHEN and SYDVKM. The CDR3 runs to 16 residues. Trimming took off 1 base at V and 0 bases at J, with 13 bases between the two ends. CDR3 protein: CASSLLGPGSSYEQYF. In nucleotides, the CDR3 is TGTGCCAGCAGTTTATTGGGGCCAGGCAGCTCCTACGAGCAGTACTTC.

The chain uses TRBV6-6 and TRBJ2-7, with 8 bases fitting TRBD2. CDR1 is MNHNY, CDR2 SVGAGI, per germline (reference sequence). The trim removed 6 bases at V and 6 bases at J, leaving 16 bases unmatched. The CDR3 contains 16 residues. The CDR3 reads CASSPGSGAYRSEQYF. DNA for the CDR3: TGTGCCAGCAGCCCGGGTAGCGGGGCCTACCGGTCCGAGCAGTACTTC.

The chain recombines TRBV18 with TRBJ2-2; unclear D gene. This CDR3 has 13 amino acids. Per the germline V gene, CDR1 is KGHSH and CDR2 is LQKENI. V was cut by 6 bases and J by 0 bases, with 5 bases left in between. DNA of the CDR3: TGTGCCAGCTCCGCAGCGAACACCGGGGAGCTGTTTTTT. This codes for CASSAANTGELFF.

This clone was seen more than once but under ten times. The gene calls are TRBV28 and TRBJ2-5, with D possibly matching TRBD2 (6 bases). V shed 3 bases and J shed 1 base, with 15 bases lying between them. The germline gives CDR1 MDHEN, CDR2 SYDVKM. The CDR3 is 16 residues long. CDR3 region: CASSFILAAFQETQYF. The CDR3 DNA sequence: TGTGCCAGCAGTTTTATCTTAGCGGCGTTCCAAGAGACCCAGTACTTC.

This clone was recorded once. The V call is TRBV7-3, the J call TRBJ1-1, with D uncertain. V lost 5 bases to trimming and J lost 6 bases, with 13 bases between them. This CDR3 has 13 residues. Germline V gene data show CDR1 as SGHTA and CDR2 as FQGTGA. This chain's CDR3 is CASSLSTTSEAFF. CDR3 DNA: TGTGCCAGCAGCCTCTCCACCACTTCTGAAGCTTTCTTT.

DNA of the CDR3: TGTGCCAGCAGCGCCTACAGGGGTACTAATGAAAAACTGTTTTTT. This translates into CASSAYRGTNEKLFF. This chain connects TRBV11-2 to TRBJ1-4; 7 bases align to TRBD1. This CDR3 comprises 15 residues. Per germline, CDR1 SGHAT and CDR2 FQNNGV. With V trimmed by 5 bases and J by 2 bases, 5 bases remained unmatched.

V usage is TRBV28 and J usage is TRBJ1-6; D ambiguous. Trimming left V 6 bases short and J 4 bases short, with 19 bases between. The germline CDR1 and CDR2 sequences are MDHEN and SYDVKM. The CDR3 length is 17 residues. The CDR3 here is CASRTLVGSTYNSPLHF. DNA of the CDR3: TGTGCCAGCAGGACCTTGGTCGGGTCAACTTATAATTCACCCCTCCACTTT. The full variable domain, rest sourced from reference TRBV28 and TRBJ1-6, is DVKVTQSSRYLVKRTGEKVFLECVQDMDHENMFWYRQDPGLGLRLIYFSYDVKMKEKGDIPEGYSVSREKKERFSLILESASTNQTSMYLCASRTLVGSTYNSPLHFGNGTRLTVT.